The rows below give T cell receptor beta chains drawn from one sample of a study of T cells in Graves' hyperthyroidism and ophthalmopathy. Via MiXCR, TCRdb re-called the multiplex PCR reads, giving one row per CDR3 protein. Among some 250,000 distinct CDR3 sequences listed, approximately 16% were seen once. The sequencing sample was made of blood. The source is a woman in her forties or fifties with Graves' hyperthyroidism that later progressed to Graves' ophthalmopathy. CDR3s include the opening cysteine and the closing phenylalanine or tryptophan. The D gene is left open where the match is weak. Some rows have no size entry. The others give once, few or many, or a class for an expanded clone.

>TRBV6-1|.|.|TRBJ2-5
TGTGCCAGCAGTAATAGGGGATTCCAGTACTTC
CASSNRGFQYF
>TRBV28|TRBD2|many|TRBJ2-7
TGTGCCAGCAGTCCCTCCAGGGACTACCAGGCCTACGAGCAGTACTTC
CASSPSRDYQAYEQYF
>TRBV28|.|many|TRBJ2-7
TGTGCCAGCAGCCCCGGCTTAGTAAACGAGCAGTACTTC
CASSPGLVNEQYF
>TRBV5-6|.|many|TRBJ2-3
TGTGCCAGCAGCTCCCTGCGTGCCCCAGATACGCAGTATTTT
CASSSLRAPDTQYF
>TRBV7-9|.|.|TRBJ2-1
TGTGCCAGCAGCATTCAGGGACTTAACAATGAGCAGTTCTTC
CASSIQGLNNEQFF
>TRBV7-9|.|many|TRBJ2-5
TGTGCCAGCAGCTTAGGAGCTGGTGGTATGGGGTTTCAAGAGACCCAGTACTTC
CASSLGAGGMGFQETQYF
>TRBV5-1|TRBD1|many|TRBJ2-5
TGCGCCAGCAGCTCCAACAGGGGGATACAAGAGACCCAGTACTTC
CASSSNRGIQETQYF
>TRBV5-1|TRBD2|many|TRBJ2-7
TGCGCCAGCAGCCCGTCCGGGACTAGCTCCTACGAGCAGTACTTC
CASSPSGTSSYEQYF
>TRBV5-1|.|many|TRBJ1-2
TGCGCCAGCAGCCCTGGGGAGGGGTATGGCTACACCTTC
CASSPGEGYGYTF
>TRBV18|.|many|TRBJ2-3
TGTGCCAGCTCACCCTATGTGTCAGATACGCAGTATTTT
CASSPYVSDTQYF
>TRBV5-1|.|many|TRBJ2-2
TGCGCCAGCAGCCCCACTCAGGACACCGGGGAGCTGTTTTTT
CASSPTQDTGELFF
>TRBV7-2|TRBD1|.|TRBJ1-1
TGTGCCAGCAGACGAAGGGACAGTAACATGAACACTGAAGCTTTCTTT
CASRRRDSNMNTEAFF
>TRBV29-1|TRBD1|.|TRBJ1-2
TGCAGCGCCACCTCCGGGACAGGGTCCCTCTATGGCTACACCTTC
CSATSGTGSLYGYTF
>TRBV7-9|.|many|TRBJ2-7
TGTGCCAGCAGCTCCTCCCCCAGGATGCACGAGCAGTACTTC
CASSSSPRMHEQYF
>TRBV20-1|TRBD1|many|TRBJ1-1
TGCAGTGCTAAGGGGGCCCCGATGGACACTGAAGCTTTCTTT
CSAKGAPMDTEAFF
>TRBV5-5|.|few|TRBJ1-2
TGTGCCAGCAGCTTGGTGGCAGGACCTAACTATGGCTACACCTTC
CASSLVAGPNYGYTF
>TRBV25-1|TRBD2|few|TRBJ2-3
TGTGCCAGCACGGGACTACCCCCCGGGGATACGCAGTATTTT
CASTGLPPGDTQYF
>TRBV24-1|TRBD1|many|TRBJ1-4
TGTGCCACCAGTGATGCCTCCGGGACAGGGATTGAAAAACTGTTTTTT
CATSDASGTGIEKLFF
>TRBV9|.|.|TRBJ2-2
TGTGCCAGCAGCGTAAGCAGGGATTTATACGGGGAGCTGTTTTTT
CASSVSRDLYGELFF
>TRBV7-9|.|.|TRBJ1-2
TGTGCCAGCAGCTTAGAGAGCTGGTACACCTTC
CASSLESWYTF
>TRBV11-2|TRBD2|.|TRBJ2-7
TGTGCCAGCAGTTTAATAGCGGGAGGACAGGAATACGAGCAGTACTTC
CASSLIAGGQEYEQYF
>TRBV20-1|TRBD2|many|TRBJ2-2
TGCAGTGCTAGAGATTACGGGAGGGCCTCCGGGGAGCTGTTTTTT
CSARDYGRASGELFF
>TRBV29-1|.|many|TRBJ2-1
TGCAGCGTTGTAGCGGACGTGTACAATGAGCAGTTCTTC
CSVVADVYNEQFF
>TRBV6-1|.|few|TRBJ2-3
TGTGCCAGCAGTGAAGGCAGGGTGGAAACAGATACGCAGTATTTT
CASSEGRVETDTQYF
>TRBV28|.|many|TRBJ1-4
TGTGCCAGCAGTAACTGGGACGCAAATAATGAAAAACTGTTTTTT
CASSNWDANNEKLFF
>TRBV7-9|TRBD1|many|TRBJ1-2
TGTGCCAGCAGCTTGGCCGGGACAGGGGGCTATGGCTACACCTTC
CASSLAGTGGYGYTF
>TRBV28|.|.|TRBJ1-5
TGTGCCAGCAGTTCCGCAGGAGATAGCAATCAGCCCCAGCATTTT
CASSSAGDSNQPQHF
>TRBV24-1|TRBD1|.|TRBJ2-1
TGTGCCACCAGTGCCCTAGGACAGGAGCGCAATGAGCAGTTCTTC
CATSALGQERNEQFF
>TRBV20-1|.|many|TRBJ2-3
TGCGTTAGTGTAAGGGGAGAATCCCCCACAGATACGCAGTATTTT
CVSVRGESPTDTQYF
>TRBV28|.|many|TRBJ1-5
TGTGCCAGCAGTCCATCAGGTTCCAATCAGCCCCAGCATTTT
CASSPSGSNQPQHF
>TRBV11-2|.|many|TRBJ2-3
TGTGCCAGCAGCGACACAATACTAGTTGCAGATACGCAGTATTTT
CASSDTILVADTQYF
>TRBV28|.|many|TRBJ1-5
TGTGCCAGCCACGTCGTTGCCCAGGGGCCGACGGGGCCCCAGCATTTT
CASHVVAQGPTGPQHF
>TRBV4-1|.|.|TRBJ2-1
TGCGCCAGCAGCCAGGGTCGCAATGAGCAGTTCTTC
CASSQGRNEQFF
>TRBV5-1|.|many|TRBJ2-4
TGCGCCAGCAGCTTGGGTGTGGATAAAAACATTCAGTACTTC
CASSLGVDKNIQYF
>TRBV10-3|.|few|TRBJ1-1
TGTGCCATCAGTGCAAACAGGATGAACACTGAAGCTTTCTTT
CAISANRMNTEAFF
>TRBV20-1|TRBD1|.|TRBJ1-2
TGCAGTGCTAGGGGCTTTGGCAGGGGGCTTCAAGGCTACACCTTC
CSARGFGRGLQGYTF
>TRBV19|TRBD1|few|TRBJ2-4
TGTGCCAGTAGTTACAGGGGAACCAAAAACATTCAGTACTTC
CASSYRGTKNIQYF
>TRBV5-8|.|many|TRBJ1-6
TGTGCCAGCAGCTTGGAAAAGGCCCTAGGGTCACCCCTCCACTTT
CASSLEKALGSPLHF
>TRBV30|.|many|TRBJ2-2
TGTGCCTACCTACAGAGGGGGACGACGGGGACCGGGGAGCTGTTTTTT
CAYLQRGTTGTGELFF
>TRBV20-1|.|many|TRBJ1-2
TGCAGTGCTAGAGATTTGGGGGGGAGGGGATATGGCTACACCTTC
CSARDLGGRGYGYTF
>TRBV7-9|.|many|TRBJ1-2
TGTGCCAGCAACAATCGGGGAGACTATGGCTACACCTTC
CASNNRGDYGYTF
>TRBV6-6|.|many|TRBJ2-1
TGTGCCAGCAGTTACTCTAGGGGGAATGAGCAGTTCTTC
CASSYSRGNEQFF
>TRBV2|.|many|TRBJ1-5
TGTGCCAGCAGTGATGGGGGGAGACAACCTAGTTATAGCAATCAGCCCCAGCATTTT
CASSDGGRQPSYSNQPQHF
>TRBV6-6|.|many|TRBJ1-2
TGTGCCAGCAGTTACTCGGGGCGGCCGATCTATGGCTACACCTTC
CASSYSGRPIYGYTF
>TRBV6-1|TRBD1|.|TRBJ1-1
TGTGCCAGCCGGGACAGGCTATTCATGAACACTGAAGCTTTCTTT
CASRDRLFMNTEAFF
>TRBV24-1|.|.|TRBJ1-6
TGTGCCACCAGCAGACAGTCGGATTCACCCCTCCACTTT
CATSRQSDSPLHF
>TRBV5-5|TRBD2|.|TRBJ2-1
TGTGCCAGCAGCTTGGGCGGGAGCCTAAACTGGGGCAATGAGCAGTTCTTC
CASSLGGSLNWGNEQFF
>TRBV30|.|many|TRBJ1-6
TGTGCCTGGAGCTTGGGGGTTCAGAATTCACCCCTCCACTTT
CAWSLGVQNSPLHF
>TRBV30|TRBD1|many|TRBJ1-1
TGTGCCTGGAGTGTATTAGTGACAGGGGCGGTGAACACTGAAGCTTTCTTT
CAWSVLVTGAVNTEAFF
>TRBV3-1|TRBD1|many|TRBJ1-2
TGTGCCAGCAGCCAAGGGACAGGGGGCAGGGACTATGGCTACACCTTC
CASSQGTGGRDYGYTF